This T cell receptor (beta chain) came from a study of CD8 T cells in Susac syndrome. Whole-study findings and limits: The study found that Susac CD8+ clonal expansion peaked in TEMRA cells and active patients.

When the RNA was reverse transcribed, random hexamers were used with an input of roughly 0.5 to 1 ug. A single record per CDR3 protein comes from TCRdb applying MiXCR to the immunoSEQ multiplex PCR reads. The repertoire has about 130,000 distinct CDR3 sequences, roughly 94% of them found once; the top ten carry about 0.18%. Germline assignment: CDR1 SGHRS and CDR2 YFSETQ. The CDR3 length is 14 residues. Trimming stripped 4 bases from V and 4 bases from J, with 12 bases between. On this clonotype itself: Its target is not known.

Diagnostic criteria for definite or probable disease, in their recently defined form, were met by the patients with Susac syndrome. Material: CD8+ T cells from PBMCs. The receptor's source is a human donor with Susac syndrome. The V and J genes are TRBV5-1 and TRBJ2-1; D is possibly TRBD2 (5 bases). In nucleotides, the CDR3 is TGCGCCAGCAGCGCTTTTGGAGGTTACAATGAGCAGTTCTTC. It yields the protein CASSAFGGYNEQFF.